The 12 T cell receptor beta chains listed next were all sequenced from one sample in a study of OX40 agonist ivuxolimab in advanced cancers. Method: immunoSEQ multiplex PCR; TCRdb's copy keeps in-frame clones and lacks some. This sample has about 19,000 clones, with less than 85% found just once. Sequencing was performed on CD4+ or CD8+ T cells sorted from blood, taken in a trial of the OX40 agonist ivuxolimab. The source of these receptors is an adult with an advanced solid tumor such as melanoma, head and neck, liver or kidney cancer.

The chain recombines TRBV30 with TRBJ2-5; D is tentatively TRBD1 or TRBD2 (6 bases each). The CDR3 extends over 15 amino acids. Germline-derived CDR1 and CDR2 are GTSNPN and SVGIG (reference sequence). Trimming left V 4 bases short and J 3 bases short, with 18 bases between. DNA for the CDR3: TGTGCCTGGACTCTTGGGCGGGACACTAAAGAGACCCAGTACTTC. Amino acids: CAWTLGRDTKETQYF.

The chain employs TRBV27 and TRBJ2-5; TRBD1 is a possible D gene (6 bases). CDR1 is MNHEY and CDR2 is SMNVEV in the germline V gene (reference sequence). Deletions cut 5 bases from V and 2 bases from J, with 15 bases between. This CDR3 is 15 amino acids long. The CDR3 sequence: CASSTTSGEQETQYF. Here the CDR3 DNA reads TGTGCCAGCAGTACAACTTCAGGGGAGCAAGAGACCCAGTACTTC.

CDR3 sequence (DNA): TGTGCCAGCAGCTTAGGGGTGGGCAACACTGAAGCTTTCTTT. Its translation: CASSLGVGNTEAFF. The rearrangement links TRBV7-9 to TRBJ1-1, with D unresolved. V dropped 1 base and J dropped 2 bases, with 8 bases sitting between them. Germline lookup yields CDR1 SEHNR and CDR2 FQNEAQ (reference sequence). CDR3 length: 14 amino acids.

The chain employs TRBV27 and TRBJ2-3; TRBD2 might be the D (6 bases). This CDR3 contains 19 residues. Germline values: CDR1 MNHEY, CDR2 SMNVEV (reference sequence). V dropped 2 bases and J dropped 0 bases, with 21 bases sitting between them. The CDR3 loop reads CASSLKPPDVGTSTDTQYF. The CDR3 DNA sequence: TGTGCCAGCAGTTTAAAACCTCCCGATGTGGGGACTAGCACAGATACGCAGTATTTT.

The CDR3 nucleotides read TGTGCCAGCCGGGACCTTTTTTTGAACACTGAAGCTTTCTTT. Residues: CASRDLFLNTEAFF. V and J are TRBV2 and TRBJ1-1; weak D call: TRBD1 (5 bases). The V and J ends lost 8 bases and 0 bases respectively, with 13 bases between them. The V gene's germline CDR1 is SNHLY and CDR2 FYNNEI. The length of the CDR3 is 14 residues.

J is TRBJ2-7 and V is TRBV19, with D tentatively TRBD1 or TRBD2 (5 bases each). The CDR3 sequence is 12 residues long. Trimming shortened V by 6 bases and J by 0 bases, and 6 bases separated the two germline ends. Germline V gene data show CDR1 as LNHDA and CDR2 as SQIVND (reference sequence). CDR3 sequence reads: CASSGASYEQYF. As DNA, the CDR3 is TGTGCCAGTAGCGGGGCCTCCTACGAGCAGTACTTC.

This clone was recorded once. This sequence joins TRBV6-5 and TRBJ1-6; no clear D gene. The CDR3 sequence is 14 residues long. Germline V CDR1 and CDR2: MNHEY, SVGAGI. With 7 bases removed from V and 10 bases from J, the gap between germline ends came to 17 bases. CDR3 loop: CASIMGYGLSPLHF. CDR3 coding DNA: TGTGCCAGCATCATGGGATACGGGTTGTCACCCCTCCACTTT.

The chain has TRBV7-9 and TRBJ1-4; D remains unclear. CDR3 length: 16 amino acids. V was pared by 3 bases and J by 4 bases, with 15 bases between. From germline, CDR1 is SEHNR and CDR2 FQNEAQ (reference sequence). CDR3 nucleotides: TGTGCCAGCAGCTTCGTTGACGACGGCGGTAATGAAAAACTGTTTTTT. Translation gives CASSFVDDGGNEKLFF.

The V call is TRBV4-1, the J call TRBJ2-5; D not resolved. From germline, CDR1 is MGHRA and CDR2 YSYEKL. The CDR3 loop spans 14 amino acids. V lost 0 bases and J lost 1, with 6 bases in between. The CDR3 DNA follows: TGCGCCAGCAGCCAAGACCTGTTCCAAGAGACCCAGTACTTC. Translating gives CASSQDLFQETQYF.

The V call is TRBV9, the J call TRBJ2-3, with D unclear. The germline V and J ends were trimmed by 3 bases and 5 bases, with 25 bases remaining between them. The germline V gene has CDR1 SGDLS and CDR2 YYNGEE. The length of the CDR3 is 18 residues. The CDR3 loop is CASSAQVGGPDSGDTQYF. DNA of the CDR3: TGTGCCAGCAGCGCCCAAGTAGGCGGACCCGACTCGGGAGATACGCAGTATTTT.

V gene TRBV28 combines with J gene TRBJ2-7; D unclear. This CDR3 is built from 15 residues. V was clipped by 5 bases and J by 3 bases, with 17 bases between them. Germline CDR1 is MDHEN and CDR2 is SYDVKM. The CDR3 DNA follows: TGTGCCAGCAGTCCCCACCCTTCTCGACACTACGAGCAGTACTTC. It translates to CASSPHPSRHYEQYF.

J is TRBJ2-7 and V is TRBV7-9; D gene uncertain. V was pared by 5 bases and J by 2 bases, with 4 bases between. Per germline, CDR1 SEHNR and CDR2 FQNEAQ (reference sequence). The length of the CDR3 is 11 residues. CDR3 amino acids: CASSAPYEQYF. DNA of the CDR3: TGTGCCAGCAGCGCGCCCTACGAGCAGTACTTC.